One TCR beta chain is described in this entry. The sample belongs to a study of blood T cell repertoires in COVID-19. Only in-frame clones appear in the TCRdb table, and some are missing; sequencing was by immunoSEQ multiplex PCR. Of about 340,000 clones in the sample, about nine tenths were seen once. V was pared by 8 bases and J by 7 bases, with 4 bases of the junction left unmatched. The germline V gene has CDR1 LNHDA and CDR2 SQIVND (reference sequence). The CDR3 runs 13 residues. The chain is built from TRBV19 and TRBJ2-1, with TRBD2 matching over 11 bases. The material sequenced was peripheral blood. This clonotype was sampled from a woman aged 45-65 years with COVID-19, enrolled during active disease. CDR3 sequence: CASLSSGGNEQFF. In nucleotides, the CDR3 is TGTGCCAGTCTTTCTAGCGGGGGGAATGAGCAGTTCTTC.